This is a list of T cell receptor beta chains from one sample in a study of cytomegalovirus exposure and HLA in healthy donors. TCRdb keeps only in-frame clones here, not all; method: immunoSEQ multiplex PCR. In the table there are 110,000 or so clones, about 87% of which are singletons. Sequenced sample: PBMCs. All receptors come from a young man in good health and CMV-seronegative. The CDR3 runs from the conserved cysteine through the conserved F or W. The order of the fields is J gene, clone size, D gene, V gene, CDR3 protein, CDR3 DNA. D genes are given only for firm matches. Only some rows state a clone size, as once, few, many or a class for expanded clones.

j_call: TRBJ2-3
clone_size: few
d_call: TRBD1
v_call: TRBV5-1
cdr3_aa: CASSIRQGGSTDTQYF
cdr3_nt: TGCGCCAGCAGCATAAGACAGGGGGGGAGCACAGATACGCAGTATTTT

j_call: TRBJ2-2
clone_size: once
d_call: TRBD2
v_call: TRBV28
cdr3_aa: CASSFGLAGYVGELFF
cdr3_nt: TGTGCCAGCAGTTTTGGACTAGCGGGATATGTCGGGGAGCTGTTTTTT

j_call: TRBJ1-6
clone_size: .
d_call: TRBD1
v_call: TRBV27
cdr3_aa: CASSSRPRQGNNSPLHF
cdr3_nt: TGTGCCAGCAGTTCACGCCCGCGACAGGGGAATAATTCACCCCTCCACTTT

j_call: TRBJ2-7
clone_size: once
d_call: TRBD1
v_call: TRBV5-4
cdr3_aa: CASSLGQGISYEQYF
cdr3_nt: TGTGCCAGCAGCTTAGGACAGGGGATCTCCTACGAGCAGTACTTC

j_call: TRBJ2-7
clone_size: .
d_call: .
v_call: TRBV11-3
cdr3_aa: CASSPPGALSYEQYF
cdr3_nt: TGTGCCAGCAGCCCGCCAGGTGCACTCTCCTACGAGCAGTACTTC

j_call: TRBJ1-5
clone_size: .
d_call: TRBD1
v_call: TRBV6-6
cdr3_aa: CASRGDSGQPQHF
cdr3_nt: TGTGCCAGCAGGGGGGACAGTGGACAGCCCCAGCATTTT

j_call: TRBJ2-7
clone_size: .
d_call: TRBD1
v_call: TRBV15
cdr3_aa: CATSNEDRGNYEQYF
cdr3_nt: TGTGCCACCAGCAATGAGGACAGGGGGAACTACGAGCAGTACTTC

j_call: TRBJ1-5
clone_size: few
d_call: TRBD1
v_call: TRBV30
cdr3_aa: CAWSVQGGLQPQHF
cdr3_nt: TGTGCCTGGAGTGTACAAGGGGGCCTTCAGCCCCAGCATTTT

j_call: TRBJ2-3
clone_size: .
d_call: .
v_call: TRBV29-1
cdr3_aa: CSVDGAASTDTQYF
cdr3_nt: TGCAGCGTTGATGGTGCGGCGAGCACAGATACGCAGTATTTT

j_call: TRBJ1-1
clone_size: .
d_call: .
v_call: TRBV29-1
cdr3_aa: CSVTGRGYTEAFF
cdr3_nt: TGCAGCGTGACGGGGAGGGGATATACTGAAGCTTTCTTT

j_call: TRBJ2-5
clone_size: .
d_call: .
v_call: TRBV6-1
cdr3_aa: CASSEVPGQGGETQYF
cdr3_nt: TGTGCCAGCAGTGAAGTGCCGGGCCAAGGGGGAGAGACCCAGTACTTC

j_call: TRBJ1-1
clone_size: .
d_call: .
v_call: TRBV5-1
cdr3_aa: CASSLADIGNSNTEAFF
cdr3_nt: TGCGCCAGCAGCTTGGCCGACATCGGTAACTCGAACACTGAAGCTTTCTTT